What follows is one TCR beta chain and its context. The data stem from a study of shared clonotypes between healthy human individuals. Method: immunoSEQ multiplex PCR; TCRdb's copy keeps in-frame clones and lacks some. Of around 990,000 clones in the sample, 60% to 85% are singletons; the top ten hold about 0.89%. This CDR3 has 13 residues. The V gene's germline CDR1 is LNHNV and CDR2 YYDKDF (reference sequence). With V trimmed by 1 base and J by 7 bases, 4 bases remained unmatched. The study separated CD4+ cells into CD45RA+ naive and CD45RA-negative memory subsets. Sequenced input: memory CD4+ T cells from PBMCs. Subset reported: CD45RA-negative fraction. The V and J genes are TRBV15 and TRBJ2-7; 7 bases are shared with TRBD1. The source is a man aged 18 to 29 in good health. Some clones in this sample may be carry-over from other donors' samples. CDR3 region: CATSRGRGREQYF. The CDR3 DNA sequence: TGTGCCACCAGCAGAGGTAGGGGGCGTGAGCAGTACTTC.